A selection of T cell receptor beta chains follows, all from one sample in a study of blood T cell repertoires in COVID-19. Assay: immunoSEQ multiplex PCR; the TCRdb copy retains only in-frame clones and omits some. The table shows more than 300,000 clones, with roughly 90% occurring only once. The specimen sequenced was PBMCs or T cells enriched from blood (not recorded which). Every receptor here comes from a woman aged 25 to 39 who had been exposed to COVID-19. Each CDR3 is given with its conserved first and last residue. Fields, in order: V gene, CDR3 protein.

V gene: TRBV30
CDR3 protein: CAWSAGTGGPLGYTF

V gene: TRBV5-5
CDR3 protein: CASSLGQGDYGYTF

V gene: TRBV11-2
CDR3 protein: CASSLDSQKFF

V gene: TRBV25-1
CDR3 protein: CASSEATGGSGANVLTF

V gene: TRBV5-1
CDR3 protein: CASSSRVQGSGEQYF

V gene: TRBV5-1
CDR3 protein: CARSRARGGRTGELFF

V gene: TRBV7-2
CDR3 protein: CASSLNRRQGRTGELFF

V gene: TRBV4-1
CDR3 protein: CASSQESISASSTDTQYF

V gene: TRBV28
CDR3 protein: CASSLWAGQAVYTIYF

V gene: TRBV29-1
CDR3 protein: CSVEDRKLTEAFF

V gene: TRBV7-9
CDR3 protein: CASSPRGGYTDTQYF

V gene: TRBV3-1/TRBV3-2
CDR3 protein: CASSQIAGGLGNEQFF

V gene: TRBV20-1
CDR3 protein: CSASGESYGYTF

V gene: TRBV7-9
CDR3 protein: CASSFLTGVTGELFF

V gene: TRBV7-2
CDR3 protein: CASSPTGAYGNTIYF

V gene: TRBV5-6
CDR3 protein: CASSFSGDTTDTQYF

V gene: TRBV5-5
CDR3 protein: CASSRVERGRDNSPLHF

V gene: TRBV24-1
CDR3 protein: CATSDSLLAGRLETQYF

V gene: TRBV3-1/TRBV3-2
CDR3 protein: CASSQAGTYEQYF

V gene: TRBV4-1
CDR3 protein: CASSQENQIYGYTF

V gene: TRBV29-1
CDR3 protein: CSVEGQGALVFEETQYF

V gene: TRBV13
CDR3 protein: CASSFGTGGFTEAFF

V gene: TRBV3-1/TRBV3-2
CDR3 protein: CASSQVLNTEAFF

V gene: TRBV5-4
CDR3 protein: CASSVKQGGSGNTIYF

V gene: TRBV7-9
CDR3 protein: CASSLAGGPNYGYTF

V gene: TRBV27
CDR3 protein: CASSPLTGGGQPQHF

V gene: TRBV29-1
CDR3 protein: CSVRDRRQETQYF

V gene: TRBV4-1
CDR3 protein: CASRQTDSEGSPLHF

V gene: TRBV13
CDR3 protein: CASSHVLDSNYGYTF

V gene: TRBV11-3
CDR3 protein: CASSLGGPDRYNEQFF

V gene: TRBV11-2
CDR3 protein: CASSGHRGSYGYTF

V gene: TRBV9
CDR3 protein: CASSGQGRGGYTF

V gene: TRBV4-3
CDR3 protein: CASSQDWRSSYEQYF

V gene: TRBV7-9
CDR3 protein: CASRYDRGNYGYTF

V gene: TRBV5-6
CDR3 protein: CASSLMGAETQYF

V gene: TRBV6-6
CDR3 protein: CASSYPRLQETQYF

V gene: TRBV7-2
CDR3 protein: CASSTQTGRANYGYTF

V gene: TRBV7-6
CDR3 protein: CASSLEPGGVNQPQHF

V gene: TRBV6-5
CDR3 protein: CASRGGVTEAFF

V gene: TRBV7-3
CDR3 protein: CASSLTPGPTDTQYF

V gene: TRBV29-1
CDR3 protein: CSVKGTYYEQYF

V gene: TRBV4-2
CDR3 protein: CASSQDSYGYTF

V gene: TRBV24-1
CDR3 protein: CATSDQARGEQFF

V gene: TRBV6-5
CDR3 protein: CASRPGTGGYEPQHF

V gene: TRBV4-2
CDR3 protein: CASSQDRAGGGQPQHF